This T cell receptor beta chain was profiled in a study of CD8+CD57+ T cells in acquired aplastic anemia. Study summary: The mean DNA yield obtained from sorted CD4+ and CD8+ cells came to roughly 3.4 ug.

With respect to this clonotype: The antigen is not known.

TCR beta VDJ and CDR3 profiling used genomic DNA as template. TCRdb analysed the reads with MiXCR anew, one entry per CDR3 protein. Of about 98,000 distinct CDR3 sequences in the sample, about 66% were seen once. Study results and caveats: Between patients and controls, around 30 CD8+ CDR3 sequences were found in common.

Individuals selected for sequencing had exhibited CD8+CD57+ cell expansion on flow cytometry. V trimming: 3 bases; J trimming: 0 bases; junction bases outside the gene matches: 15. Germline lookup yields CDR1 KGHDR and CDR2 SFDVKD. The CDR3 has 20 residues. Specimen: sorted CD4+, CD8+, or CD8+CD57+ T cells (not recorded which) from PBMCs. The J gene is TRBJ2-2, the V gene TRBV24-1, with 7 bases that match TRBD1. The TCR comes from a human donor with aplastic anemia. The CDR3 DNA sequence: TGTGCCACCAGTGATCATAGGTACAGGGGCCGCACCACGAACACCGGGGAGCTGTTTTTT. Translation gives CATSDHRYRGRTTNTGELFF.